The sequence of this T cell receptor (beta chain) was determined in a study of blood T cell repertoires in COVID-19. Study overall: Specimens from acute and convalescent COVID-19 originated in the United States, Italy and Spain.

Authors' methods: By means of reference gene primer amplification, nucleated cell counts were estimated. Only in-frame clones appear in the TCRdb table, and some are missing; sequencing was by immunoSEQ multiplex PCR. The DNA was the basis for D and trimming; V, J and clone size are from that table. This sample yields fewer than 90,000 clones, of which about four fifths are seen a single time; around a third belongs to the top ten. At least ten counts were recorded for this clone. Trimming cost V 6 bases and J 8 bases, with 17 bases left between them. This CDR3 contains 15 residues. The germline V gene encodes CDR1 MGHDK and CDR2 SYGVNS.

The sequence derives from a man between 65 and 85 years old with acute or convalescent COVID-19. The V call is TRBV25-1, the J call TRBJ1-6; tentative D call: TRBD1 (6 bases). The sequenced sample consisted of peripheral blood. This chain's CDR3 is CASRYHRDEDSPLHF. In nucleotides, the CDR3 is TGTGCCAGCAGGTACCACAGGGATGAGGATTCACCCCTCCACTTT.